This T cell receptor beta chain stems from a study of blood T cells in healthy people across ages. A sample-barcoded 5' primer and a J-beta primer mix were used in a second PCR of roughly 7 to 11 cycles. Via MiXCR, TCRdb re-called the 5' RACE reads, giving one row per CDR3 protein. The table has 780,000 or so distinct CDR3 sequences, approximately 53% seen once. Germline CDR1 and CDR2: DFQATT and SNEGSKA (reference sequence). The CDR3 extends over 15 amino acids. V shed 6 bases and J 9 bases; nucleotides not matched to a gene: 10. This clonotype was recorded once. The chain combines TRBV20-1 with TRBJ1-6; 11 bases agree with TRBD1. Sequencing was done on a sample of blood. The sequence derives from a man aged 35 to 55 in good health. CDR3 in amino acids: CSASSGTGGFSPLHF. The CDR3 nucleotides are TGCAGTGCCTCTTCCGGGACAGGGGGTTTTTCACCCCTCCACTTT.